This is a list of T cell receptor beta chains from one sample in a study of blood T cell repertoires in COVID-19. This table comes from immunoSEQ multiplex PCR, and its TCRdb copy is limited to in-frame clones, with some not included. The sample records approximately 76,000 clones, about 80% being singletons. The sample was peripheral blood. These receptor sequences come from a woman in her sixties or seventies with acute or convalescent COVID-19. The CDR3 runs from the conserved cysteine through the conserved F or W. Fields, in order: J gene, V gene, D gene, clone size, CDR3 DNA, CDR3 protein. The D gene is left open where the match is weak. Clone size is stated in some rows and not others, as once, few, many or a class when expanded.

J: TRBJ2-7; V: TRBV2; D: TRBD2; size: NA; DNA: TGTGCCAGCCACCCACGGACTAGCGGGAGGAGGGAGCAGTACTTC; CDR3: CASHPRTSGRREQYF
J: TRBJ2-7; V: TRBV12-3/TRBV12-4; D: NA; size: NA; DNA: TGTGCCAGCAGTTTAGGGCTTTACGAGCAGTACTTC; CDR3: CASSLGLYEQYF
J: TRBJ2-1; V: TRBV29-1; D: TRBD2; size: few; DNA: TGCAGCGTTGTGGGCGGGGGAACCACGTACAATGAGCAGTTCTTC; CDR3: CSVVGGGTTYNEQFF
J: TRBJ1-1; V: TRBV27; D: NA; size: few; DNA: TGTGCCAGCAGTGTCCATTGGGGAGACGCTGAAGCTTTCTTT; CDR3: CASSVHWGDAEAFF
J: TRBJ1-2; V: TRBV27; D: TRBD1; size: NA; DNA: TGTGCCAGCAGTTTTGTAGGGAAGGGACAGCACTATGGCTACACCTTC; CDR3: CASSFVGKGQHYGYTF
J: TRBJ2-6; V: TRBV6-5; D: NA; size: few; DNA: TGTGCCAGCGCGGCCCACCCCTCTGGGGCCAACGTCCTGACTTTC; CDR3: CASAAHPSGANVLTF
J: TRBJ2-7; V: TRBV11-2; D: NA; size: NA; DNA: TGTGCCAGCAAACAGAGCCACGAGCAGTACTTC; CDR3: CASKQSHEQYF
J: TRBJ2-7; V: TRBV11-2; D: NA; size: few; DNA: TGTGCCAGCAGCCCAACCTATGAGCGGGAGCAGTACTTC; CDR3: CASSPTYEREQYF
J: TRBJ1-2; V: TRBV29-1; D: NA; size: few; DNA: TGCAGCGTTGCAACATCGGAGCGCTACACCTTC; CDR3: CSVATSERYTF
J: TRBJ1-5; V: TRBV4-1; D: TRBD1; size: NA; DNA: TGCGCCAGCAGCCAAGGGAGAGGGGGCGCGAGCAATCAGCCCCAGCATTTT; CDR3: CASSQGRGGASNQPQHF
J: TRBJ2-2; V: TRBV7-9; D: NA; size: NA; DNA: TGTGCCAGCAGCTCGACGAGGGTGACCGATAGCGGTAACACCGGGGAGCTGTTTTTT; CDR3: CASSSTRVTDSGNTGELFF
J: TRBJ1-5; V: TRBV19; D: NA; size: NA; DNA: TGTGCCCGGCTCGCTAATCGGGTTAAGTTCAGCAATCAGCCCCAGCATTTT; CDR3: CARLANRVKFSNQPQHF
J: TRBJ2-5; V: TRBV4-3; D: TRBD1; size: NA; DNA: TGCGCCAGCAGCCAGGTCCGAGACAGGGTACAGACCCAGTACTTC; CDR3: CASSQVRDRVQTQYF
J: TRBJ1-5; V: TRBV5-4; D: TRBD1; size: NA; DNA: TGTGCCAGCAGCCCCGGGACAGATAGCAATCAGCCCCAGCATTTT; CDR3: CASSPGTDSNQPQHF
J: TRBJ2-5; V: TRBV7-2; D: TRBD2; size: once; DNA: TGTGCCAGCAGCTTAGTCAGGAGCGGGGGGGCAGGGGAGACCCAGTACTTC; CDR3: CASSLVRSGGAGETQYF
J: TRBJ1-4; V: TRBV6-5; D: NA; size: NA; DNA: TGTGCCAGCACAAGGGGAAGAACTAATGAAAAACTGTTTTTT; CDR3: CASTRGRTNEKLFF
J: TRBJ1-1; V: TRBV7-9; D: TRBD1; size: once; DNA: TGTGCCAGCAGCTCTGCCGACAGGGGCACTGAAGCTTTCTTT; CDR3: CASSSADRGTEAFF
J: TRBJ1-1; V: TRBV7-9; D: NA; size: NA; DNA: TGTGCCAGCAGCTTACTTCACCTCGGAGCTGAAGCTTTCTTT; CDR3: CASSLLHLGAEAFF
J: TRBJ2-7; V: TRBV7-6; D: NA; size: NA; DNA: TGTGCCAGCAGCTTGGTGGCGGGCAGTACCTACGAGCAGTACTTC; CDR3: CASSLVAGSTYEQYF
J: TRBJ1-6; V: TRBV27; D: TRBD1; size: few; DNA: TGTGCCAGCAGTTTGGGACAGGTTAATTCACCCCTCCACTTT; CDR3: CASSLGQVNSPLHF
J: TRBJ1-3; V: TRBV21-1; D: NA; size: NA; DNA: TGTGCCAGCGCGGAACCAGGACAGGGGCCCTCTGGAAACACCATATATTTT; CDR3: CASAEPGQGPSGNTIYF
J: TRBJ1-5; V: TRBV30; D: NA; size: NA; DNA: TGTGCCTGGGGGGAGAGCGGAGGGATCAATCAGCCCCAGCATTTT; CDR3: CAWGESGGINQPQHF
J: TRBJ2-7; V: TRBV19; D: NA; size: NA; DNA: TGTGCCTGTGCGACAGGAGCCTACGAGCAGTACTTC; CDR3: CACATGAYEQYF
J: TRBJ1-5; V: TRBV10-3; D: NA; size: once; DNA: TGTGCCATCAGTGAGTCGCGCGCGGTTCTGGGTGCTCAGCCCCAGCATTTT; CDR3: CAISESRAVLGAQPQHF
J: TRBJ1-2; V: TRBV19; D: TRBD1; size: NA; DNA: TGTGCCAGTAGTCTGTCAGGGGGCGGCCTCGCTAACTATGGCTACACCTTC; CDR3: CASSLSGGGLANYGYTF
J: TRBJ2-1; V: TRBV28; D: TRBD2; size: NA; DNA: TGTGCCAGCAGGGCGGGAGGGATTACTGAGCAGTTCTTC; CDR3: CASRAGGITEQFF
J: TRBJ1-4; V: TRBV7-9; D: TRBD1; size: few; DNA: TGTGCCAGCAGCTTCGGACAGGGGGGACGGACTAATGAAAAACTGTTTTTT; CDR3: CASSFGQGGRTNEKLFF
J: TRBJ2-2; V: TRBV6-4; D: NA; size: NA; DNA: TGTGCCAGCAGCGGACAGCCCACCGGGGAGCTGTTTTTT; CDR3: CASSGQPTGELFF
J: TRBJ2-3; V: TRBV28; D: NA; size: NA; DNA: TGTGCCAGCAGTTTATCGGGGAGGAAGACTCGAACCACAGATACGCAGTATTTT; CDR3: CASSLSGRKTRTTDTQYF
J: TRBJ1-1; V: TRBV4-2; D: TRBD1; size: few; DNA: TGTGCCAGCAGCCCGGGACAGTCGAACACTGAAGCTTTCTTT; CDR3: CASSPGQSNTEAFF
J: TRBJ1-5; V: TRBV30; D: NA; size: NA; DNA: TGTGCCTGGAGCCCAGGGGAAAATCAGCCCCAGCATTTT; CDR3: CAWSPGENQPQHF
J: TRBJ1-2; V: TRBV25-1; D: NA; size: few; DNA: TGTGCGGTCGGCGGTGGGGGGGCAGGGACTAACTATGGCTACACCTTC; CDR3: CAVGGGGAGTNYGYTF
J: TRBJ1-2; V: TRBV29-1; D: NA; size: NA; DNA: TGCAGCGTTGGCCCTTTTTCGACAGTAGATTTATATGGCTACACCTTC; CDR3: CSVGPFSTVDLYGYTF
J: TRBJ2-1; V: TRBV7-8; D: NA; size: few; DNA: TGTGCCAGCAGCTCCTTGGACAGTCCTGAGCAGTTCTTC; CDR3: CASSSLDSPEQFF
J: TRBJ2-5; V: TRBV18; D: NA; size: NA; DNA: TGTGCCAGCTCACCACCGGGCAGGGTACAAGAGACCCAGTACTTC; CDR3: CASSPPGRVQETQYF
J: TRBJ2-7; V: TRBV12-5; D: NA; size: NA; DNA: TGTGCTAGTGGTTTGGCACAGGGCCTCGAGCAGTACTTC; CDR3: CASGLAQGLEQYF
J: TRBJ2-7; V: TRBV19; D: TRBD1; size: NA; DNA: TGTGCCAGTAGTAACTGGGACAGTTCCTACGAGCAGTACTTC; CDR3: CASSNWDSSYEQYF
J: TRBJ1-4; V: TRBV12-3/TRBV12-4; D: NA; size: few; DNA: TGTGCCAGCAGTTTTCGGGGTTGGATGTTTTTT; CDR3: CASSFRGWMFF